This TCR beta chain was identified during a study of patients and donors after allogeneic stem cell transplantation (dated by TCRdb to 2018 to 2021). As encoded in the germline V gene, CDR1 is SGHTA while CDR2 is FQGNSA. The junction shows trimming of 8 bases on V and 1 base on J, plus 11 bases between the germline ends. Its CDR3 holds 13 amino acids, cysteine through phenylalanine. The only DNA kept is the CDR3, 39 bases in frame from the first base. About this clonotype itself: The antigen this receptor binds is unknown. No base-level quality is on record; no much larger clone is a single base apart.

Library creation used RT-PCR. Sequencing instrument: NextSeq 550. The public reads were reprocessed in TCRdb via fastp at Q25 and MiXCR, keeping in-frame beta chains. Merged by CDR3 protein, the rows form single entries marked with the most common genes and DNA. This sample is represented by some 960,000 distinct CDR3 sequences; 15% to 20% of them were singletons. The ten most abundant clones make up around 6% of the sample. The origin of this receptor is a human donor who was either an allogeneic HSCT recipient or a stem cell or donor lymphocyte infusion donor (not recorded which). It is not recorded whose cells these are; they may come from a transplant donor. Sequenced sample: blood, either unsorted or a sorted T cell fraction (not recorded which). The sequence joins TRBV7-2 to TRBJ1-1; too little of a D gene remains to name it. The CDR3 is CASALNRNTEAFF. At the DNA level, the sequence is TGTGCCAGCGCATTGAACAGGAACACTGAAGCTTTCTTT.